Presented here are 29 T cell receptor beta chains from one specimen sequenced in a study of shared clonotypes between healthy human individuals. Method: immunoSEQ multiplex PCR; TCRdb's copy keeps in-frame clones and lacks some. The sample lists 2,500,000 or so clones, just over 90% occurring once. The sample comprised naive CD4+ T cells sorted from blood. Subset meaning: CD45RA+ positively selected. These receptors were taken from a man younger than 35 in good health.

This chain connects TRBV7-8 to TRBJ2-1, with 7 bases aligning to TRBD2. There are 16 residues in the CDR3. The trim removed 5 bases at V and 3 bases at J, leaving 10 bases unmatched. CDR1 and CDR2 from the germline V gene are SGHVS and FQNEAQ. CDR3 nucleotide sequence: TGTGCCAGCAGCCCGAGCGGAGTAGCGGGCTACAATGAGCAGTTCTTC. It encodes CASSPSGVAGYNEQFF.

This chain links TRBV6-1 with TRBJ2-7; 11 bases are a match to TRBD1. The germline gives CDR1 MNHNS, CDR2 SASEGT. After removal of 7 bases from V and 4 bases from J, the junction contained 9 bases not matched to a gene. The CDR3 has 15 residues. Written as DNA, the CDR3 is TGTGCCAGCAACGACGGGGGGACAGGGGGTTACGAGCAGTACTTC. It codes for CASNDGGTGGYEQYF.

This chain links TRBV9 with TRBJ2-1; a possible D gene is TRBD2 (5 bases). The CDR3 is 15 residues long. Trimming removed 3 bases at V and 0 bases at J, with 10 bases between. Germline lookup yields CDR1 SGDLS and CDR2 YYNGEE. The CDR3: CASSEGSSSYNEQFF. The CDR3, as DNA: TGTGCCAGCAGCGAAGGGAGTAGCTCCTACAATGAGCAGTTCTTC.

The J gene is TRBJ1-3, the V gene TRBV30; D gene unclear. CDR1 and CDR2 (germline): GTSNPN, SVGIG (reference sequence). CDR3 size: 13 residues. Trimming left V 4 bases short and J 10 bases short, with 17 bases between. The CDR3 reads CAWKARVETTIYF. In DNA form, the CDR3 reads TGTGCCTGGAAGGCCCGGGTGGAGACGACCATATATTTT.

The rearrangement joins TRBV6-1 to TRBJ2-1, with 13 bases identical to TRBD2. Germline V gene lookup returns CDR1 MNHNS and CDR2 SASEGT. Trimming removed 6 bases from V and 4 bases from J; junction bases left unmatched: 3. The CDR3 totals 15 residues. In DNA form, the CDR3 reads TGTGCCAGCAGGGCGGGACTAGCGGGGTACAATGAGCAGTTCTTC. Its protein is CASRAGLAGYNEQFF.

The sample holds one count of this clone. The J gene is TRBJ1-4, the V gene TRBV27; possibly TRBD1 for D (6 bases). Trimming took off 3 bases at V and 3 bases at J, with 8 bases between the two ends. The CDR3 spans 14 residues. Germline V gives CDR1 MNHEY, CDR2 SMNVEV (reference sequence). The chain's CDR3 is CASSFDRSNEKLFF. In DNA, the CDR3 is TGTGCCAGCAGTTTTGACAGGTCTAATGAAAAACTGTTTTTT.

The J gene is TRBJ2-3, the V gene TRBV30; D perhaps matches TRBD1 (5 bases). Trimming took 6 bases from V and 2 from J, leaving 12 bases between them. Germline V gene data show CDR1 as GTSNPN and CDR2 as SVGIG (reference sequence). The CDR3 sequence is 13 residues long. For the CDR3, the DNA is TGTGCCTGCGACAGTTGGGACACAGATACGCAGTATTTT. This encodes CACDSWDTDTQYF.

The V and J genes are TRBV4-1 and TRBJ1-5; tentatively, D is TRBD1 (6 bases). Looked up from germline, CDR1 is MGHRA and CDR2 is YSYEKL. The length of the CDR3 is 17 residues. V lost 1 base and J lost 7, with 20 bases in between. The CDR3 DNA sequence: TGCGCCAGCAGCCAAGTCCAGTCAAAGGGGGGAATGCAGCCCCAGCATTTT. Protein: CASSQVQSKGGMQPQHF.

The V and J genes are TRBV5-1 and TRBJ2-7; perhaps TRBD1 as D (5 bases). V was clipped by 0 bases and J by 5 bases, with 15 bases between them. The germline V gene has CDR1 SGHRS and CDR2 YFSETQ. The CDR3 has 15 amino acids. CDR3 sequence: CASSLEGKGADEQYF. CDR3 nucleotide sequence: TGCGCCAGCAGCTTGGAGGGCAAAGGGGCTGACGAGCAGTACTTC.

The sample holds one count of this clone. The chain is built from TRBV11-1 and TRBJ2-5; D is undetermined. Trimming stripped 5 bases from V and 7 bases from J, with 8 bases between. The germline gives CDR1 SGHAT, CDR2 FQDESV (reference sequence). The CDR3 covers 11 residues. Here the CDR3 reads CASSQDRTQYF. The CDR3 bases are TGTGCCAGCAGCCAAGATCGGACCCAGTACTTC. Combining the CDR3 with reference TRBV11-1 and TRBJ2-5 gives the whole variable domain EAEVAQSPRYKITEKSQAVAFWCDPISGHATLYWYRQILGQGPELLVQFQDESVVDDSQLPKDRFSAERLKGVDSTLKIQPAELGDSAMYLCASSQDRTQYFGPGTRLLVL.

V gene TRBV7-6 combines with J gene TRBJ2-3; 8 bases are a match to TRBD1. In germline, CDR1 is SGHVS, CDR2 FNYEAQ. V shed 3 bases and J 9 bases; nucleotides not matched to a gene: 17. The CDR3 contains 17 residues. The CDR3 nucleotides are TGTGCCAGCAGCTTCACCGCAGGGGGCAAAGGGGGTGAGACGCAGTATTTT. Its protein product is CASSFTAGGKGGETQYF.

This clone was counted once. The chain uses TRBV27 and TRBJ1-3, with 7 bases identical to TRBD1. Germline V gene lookup returns CDR1 MNHEY and CDR2 SMNVEV (reference sequence). V shed 3 bases, J shed 3 bases, and the junction held 11 bases outside the gene matches. The CDR3 has 17 amino acids. The CDR3, as DNA: TGTGCCAGCAGTTTGAGCCAGGGGGAACTTGGTGGAAACACCATATATTTT. Its translation: CASSLSQGELGGNTIYF.

About this clone itself: The same CDR3 can be traced to other DNA sequences in this sample. V gene TRBV6-5 combines with J gene TRBJ1-5; TRBD1 aligns across 8 bases. Germline V lookup: CDR1 MNHEY, CDR2 SVGAGI. The CDR3 is 13 amino acids. Losses at the gene ends were 4 bases for V and 4 bases for J; bases not matched to a gene: 0. The CDR3 coding sequence is TGTGCCAGCAGTTGGACAGGGAATCAGCCCCAGCATTTT. It codes for CASSWTGNQPQHF.

This sequence joins TRBV4-2 and TRBJ2-1; D is unresolved. Germline values: CDR1 LGHNA, CDR2 YNFKEQ. V was pared by 5 bases and J by 8 bases, with 10 bases between. The length of the CDR3 is 12 residues. The CDR3 DNA follows: TGTGCCAGCAGCTCCCTTCGACATGAGCAGTTCTTC. Translated, it gives CASSSLRHEQFF.

This clone came up a few times. Other DNA sequences within the sample encode an identical CDR3. Here the CDR3 reads CAWSVGGNEKLFF. The CDR3 DNA sequence: TGTGCCTGGAGTGTTGGGGGCAATGAAAAACTGTTTTTT. This chain links TRBV30 with TRBJ1-4; TRBD1 might be the D (6 bases). V lost 0 bases and J 5 bases, leaving 7 bases between the germline ends. This CDR3 is built from 13 residues. Germline CDR1 and CDR2: GTSNPN and SVGIG (reference sequence).

The chain combines TRBV30 with TRBJ2-6, with D perhaps being TRBD1 or TRBD2 (5 bases each). Germline V gene sequence: CDR1 GTSNPN, CDR2 SVGIG (reference sequence). V lost 4 bases and J lost 4, with 23 bases in between. This CDR3 has 18 amino acids. In DNA, the CDR3 is TGTGCCTGGACGACTCCGGGACGGCGAACGGGAGGGGCCAACGTCCTGACTTTC. Protein product: CAWTTPGRRTGGANVLTF.

This chain connects TRBV5-5 to TRBJ1-2, with D perhaps matching TRBD1 (5 bases). V lost 0 bases, J lost 4 bases, and 13 bases lay in between. Germline loops: CDR1 SGHKS, CDR2 YYEKEE (reference sequence). This CDR3 is built from 15 residues. CDR3 region: CASSLVPGPVYGYTF. Here the CDR3 DNA reads TGTGCCAGCAGCTTGGTTCCGGGGCCCGTCTATGGCTACACCTTC. Using reference TRBV5-5 and TRBJ1-2 for the parts outside the CDR3, the full variable domain is DAGVTQSPTHLIKTRGQQVTLRCSPISGHKSVSWYQQVLGQGPQFIFQYYEKEERGRGNFPDRFSARQFPNYSSELNVNALLLGDSALYLCASSLVPGPVYGYTFGSGTRLTVV.

The chain is built from TRBV27 and TRBJ2-3; TRBD2 matches at 7 bases. V was pared by 4 bases and J by 3 bases, with 10 bases of the junction left unmatched. The CDR3 spans 16 residues. Germline V gene data show CDR1 as MNHEY and CDR2 as SMNVEV (reference sequence). CDR3 sequence reads: CASSSRLALGTDTQYF. In nucleotides, the CDR3 is TGTGCCAGCAGTTCCCGACTAGCCCTAGGAACAGATACGCAGTATTTT.

The chain combines TRBV19 with TRBJ1-6; D unresolved. CDR1 is LNHDA, CDR2 SQIVND, per germline (reference sequence). Trimming removed 0 bases from V and 5 bases from J, with 11 bases in between. The CDR3 consists of 16 residues. As DNA, the CDR3 is TGTGCCAGTAGTATAGATCGACGGAGGGATAATTCACCCCTCCACTTT. As protein: CASSIDRRRDNSPLHF.

This clone was recorded once. V usage is TRBV7-9 and J usage is TRBJ2-7; weak D call: TRBD1 (6 bases). CDR3 length: 14 amino acids. V lost 5 bases to trimming and J lost 4 bases, with 15 bases between them. Germline V gene lookup returns CDR1 SEHNR and CDR2 FQNEAQ (reference sequence). The CDR3 is CASSPGTIIYEQYF. CDR3 DNA sequence: TGTGCCAGCAGCCCAGGGACAATTATTTACGAGCAGTACTTC.

This clone has only a few counts. The CDR3 bases are TGTGCCAGCAGGCTGGACGGGCCGGATGAAAAACTGTTTTTT. It is translated as CASRLDGPDEKLFF. This chain joins TRBV2 and TRBJ1-4; D remains unclear. In germline, CDR1 is SNHLY, CDR2 FYNNEI. The germline V and J ends were trimmed by 6 bases and 6 bases, with 14 bases remaining between them. The CDR3 spans 14 residues. Variable domain in full (rest from reference TRBV2 and TRBJ1-4): EPEVTQTPSHQVTQMGQEVILRCVPISNHLYFYWYRQILGQKVEFLVSFYNNEISEKSEIFDDQFSVERPDGSNFTLKIRSTKLEDSAMYFCASRLDGPDEKLFFGSGTQLSVL.

The chain links TRBV15 to TRBJ2-3, with D possibly TRBD2 on 5 matching bases. Germline CDR1 reads LNHNV; CDR2 reads YYDKDF (reference sequence). The CDR3 sequence is 15 residues long. V shed 1 base and J shed 6 bases, with 14 bases lying between them. The DNA for the CDR3 is TGTGCCACCAGCAGAGCGGGATCATTAAGGGATACGCAGTATTTT. Amino acids: CATSRAGSLRDTQYF.

The chain couples TRBV7-8 to TRBJ1-6; no clear D gene. The V end was cut by 5 bases, the J end by 11 bases, with 16 bases between. Germline V lookup: CDR1 SGHVS, CDR2 FQNEAQ. This CDR3 region has 14 residues. In nucleotides, the CDR3 is TGTGCCAGCAGCCAGACCGTCGAACGGGCACCCCTCCACTTT. It translates to CASSQTVERAPLHF.

This clone was found once. The V call is TRBV11-2, the J call TRBJ1-3, with D unresolved. The germline V gene encodes CDR1 SGHAT and CDR2 FQNNGV. This CDR3 contains 17 residues. V lost 5 bases and J lost 0, with 17 bases in between. CDR3 protein: CASSLQRTPGSGNTIYF. As DNA, the CDR3 is TGTGCCAGCAGCCTCCAAAGGACTCCCGGCTCTGGAAACACCATATATTTT.

In regard to this clone: Different DNA sequences within this sample yield the same CDR3. This chain links TRBV7-2 with TRBJ2-1, with 8 bases fitting TRBD2. The length of the CDR3 is 16 residues. Germline V gene data show CDR1 as SGHTA and CDR2 as FQGNSA. V gave up 5 bases and J gave up 1 base; unmatched junction bases: 7. CDR3 sequence: CASSPRSGSSYNEQFF. The CDR3 DNA follows: TGTGCCAGCAGCCCGAGAAGCGGGAGTTCCTACAATGAGCAGTTCTTC.

This rearrangement joins TRBV19 to TRBJ1-3, with D unresolved. This CDR3 comprises 16 residues. V was pared by 5 bases and J by 0 bases, with 14 bases between. Germline values: CDR1 LNHDA, CDR2 SQIVND (reference sequence). Here the CDR3 DNA reads TGTGCCAGTAGTCTCTACGCGTGGTTCTCTGGAAACACCATATATTTT. This codes for CASSLYAWFSGNTIYF.

The chain combines TRBV6-6 with TRBJ1-2; D ambiguous. CDR1 and CDR2 from the germline V gene are MNHNY and SVGAGI (reference sequence). CDR3 length equals 13 residues. The V end was cut by 2 bases, the J end by 2 bases, with 6 bases between. Written as DNA, the CDR3 is TGTGCCAGCAGTTACGACATGAACTATGGCTACACCTTC. Protein: CASSYDMNYGYTF.

Note on this clone: Other DNA sequences of this sample code for an identical CDR3. This chain uses TRBV18 with TRBJ1-1; D gene unclear. Per germline, CDR1 KGHSH and CDR2 LQKENI. V was trimmed by 3 bases and J by 1 base, leaving 9 bases between them. The CDR3 length is 14 residues. The CDR3 is CASSPGAENTEAFF. CDR3 nucleotides: TGTGCCAGCTCACCGGGCGCAGAGAACACTGAAGCTTTCTTT. The complete variable domain, with remaining parts taken from reference TRBV18 and TRBJ1-1, reads NAGVMQNPRHLVRRRGQEARLRCSPMKGHSHVYWYRQLPEEGLKFMVYLQKENIIDESGMPKERFSAEFPKEGPSILRIQQVVRGDSAAYFCASSPGAENTEAFFGQGTRLTVV.

The V call is TRBV10-3, the J call TRBJ2-1; 11 bases fit TRBD1. V trimming: 4 bases; J trimming: 7 bases; junction bases outside the gene matches: 6. This CDR3 is 15 amino acids long. The germline CDR1 and CDR2 sequences are ENHRY and SYGVKD. The CDR3 DNA sequence: TGTGCCATCAGTGGCCGGGACAGGGGGGGAAATGAGCAGTTCTTC. It is translated as CAISGRDRGGNEQFF.